The entry below gives a single TCR beta chain sequence along with its context. Antigen specificity is unknown. The time point: recipient sample about 28 days before transplant, after cytoreduction. The trim removed 1 base at V and 4 bases at J, leaving 2 bases unmatched. This CDR3 spans 14 amino acids. Germline assignment: CDR1 SGHTA and CDR2 FQGTGA. The sample belongs to a study of T cell clonotyping in hematopoietic cell transplantation. Study details: Recipient samples before transplant were obtained post-cytoreduction. Study results and caveats: Recipient TCR diversity dropped after transplant; expanded clonotypes rose from day 30 to 180.

Some clones are missing from TCRdb's copy, which holds only in-frame ones; the method was immunoSEQ multiplex PCR. The sample shows tens of thousands of clones, 70% to 85% of them seen only once. This sample comprised peripheral blood mononuclear cells, obtained before stem cell transplant. This clonotype was obtained from a woman aged 55 to 70 with acute myeloid leukemia. Some clones in this sample may be carry-over from other donors' samples. The chain joins TRBV7-3 to TRBJ2-3, with 7 bases that match TRBD2. CDR3 nucleotides: TGTGCCAGCAGCTTAAGCGGGGGATCAGATACGCAGTATTTT. Translation: CASSLSGGSDTQYF.